Presented here are 24 T cell receptor beta chains from one specimen sequenced in a study of T cells in Graves' hyperthyroidism and ophthalmopathy (dated by TCRdb to about 2019). Library method: multiplex PCR. Sequenced using an Illumina HiSeq 2000. The TCR beta CDR3 regions were amplified from the RNA transcripts. The first round of RT-PCR for the TCR CDR3 was performed with the HTBI primer set and the Qiagen OneStep RT-PCR kit. TCRdb itself trimmed the public reads at Q25 with fastp, ran MiXCR and retained productive beta chains. Identical CDR3 protein sequences are pooled into one entry, listed with their most common genes and DNA. This sample is represented by roughly 180,000 distinct CDR3 sequences; approximately 9% of them were singletons. Roughly a fifth of the sample belongs to the ten largest clones. The sequenced sample was blood. The receptors were sampled from a woman younger than 30 with Graves' hyperthyroidism that later progressed to Graves' ophthalmopathy.

Concerning this clonotype: At one of its ends the junction is not consistent with the germline gene, which may arise from a read error. The chain couples TRBV7-2 to TRBJ2-7; TRBD2 might be the D (6 bases). This CDR3 contains 14 residues. Germline V CDR1 and CDR2: SGHTA, FQGNSA. The CDR3 reads CAGSSGDSRYEQYF. CDR3 nucleotide sequence: TGTGCCGGCAGCTCGGGAGATAGCAGGTACGAGCAGTACTTC.

This clonotype was counted ten times or more. V gene TRBV7-8 combines with J gene TRBJ2-1; 8 bases are shared with TRBD2. The germline CDR1 and CDR2 sequences are SGHVS and FQNEAQ. V was pared by 3 bases and J by 4 bases, with 8 bases of the junction left unmatched. The CDR3 loop spans 16 amino acids. Written as DNA, the CDR3 is TGTGCCAGCAGCTTGAGTACTAGCGGACTATACAATGAGCAGTTCTTC. This gives the protein CASSLSTSGLYNEQFF. The whole variable domain, filled in from reference TRBV7-8 and TRBJ2-1, reads GAGVSQSPRYKVAKRGQDVALRCDPISGHVSLFWYQQALGQGPEFLTYFQNEAQLDKSGLPSDRFFAERPEGSVSTLKIQRTQQEDSAVYLCASSLSTSGLYNEQFFGPGTRLTVL.

This clonotype was picked up many times. This chain joins TRBV28 and TRBJ2-2; D perhaps matches TRBD1 (5 bases). Germline V gene lookup returns CDR1 MDHEN and CDR2 SYDVKM. The V end lost 3 bases, the J end lost 2 bases, and 10 bases lay between the germline ends. The CDR3 loop spans 15 amino acids. The chain's CDR3 is CASSFYRKNTGELFF. The CDR3, as DNA: TGTGCCAGCAGTTTCTACAGGAAAAACACCGGGGAGCTGTTTTTT.

The rearrangement uses TRBV5-5 and TRBJ1-3; D is unclear. This CDR3 contains 13 residues. V was shortened by 4 bases and J by 8 bases, with 13 bases between the two germline ends. Germline V CDR1 and CDR2: SGHKS, YYEKEE (reference sequence). The CDR3 reads CASSEGPGDTIYF. The CDR3 DNA reads as TGTGCCAGCAGCGAGGGCCCCGGGGACACCATATATTTT.

In this sample, this clonotype turned up many times. The V and J genes are TRBV6-1 and TRBJ2-1, with 14 bases matching TRBD2. With 5 bases clipped from V and 8 bases from J, the junction kept 5 bases outside the gene matches. CDR3 length: 15 amino acids. Germline V CDR1 and CDR2: MNHNS, SASEGT. CDR3 in amino acids: CASSPTSGGADEQFF. In DNA, the CDR3 is TGTGCCAGCAGTCCGACTAGCGGGGGGGCCGATGAGCAGTTCTTC.

The chain recombines TRBV4-2 with TRBJ1-1; D not certain. This CDR3 comprises 13 residues. Germline CDR1 LGHNA, CDR2 YNFKEQ. Trimming left V 1 base short and J 3 bases short, with 6 bases between. The CDR3 DNA follows: TGTGCCAGCAGCCAAGTATGGGACACTGAAGCTTTCTTT. This encodes CASSQVWDTEAFF.

In its sample, this clonotype was seen many times. V usage is TRBV20-1 and J usage is TRBJ2-1; 10 nucleotides match TRBD2. The CDR3 covers 15 residues. J was trimmed by 4 bases and V by 0 bases; bases with no gene match: 3. Germline loops: CDR1 DFQATT, CDR2 SNEGSKA (reference sequence). In DNA form, the CDR3 reads TGCAGTGCTAGAGAGTTTAGCGGGAGGTACAATGAGCAGTTCTTC. Translated, it gives CSAREFSGRYNEQFF.

The gene calls are TRBV27 and TRBJ1-2; a possible D gene is TRBD1 (6 bases). CDR3 length: 14 residues. Between the trimmed V and J ends, which lost 5 bases and 7 bases, there was a span of 17 bases. Germline V lookup: CDR1 MNHEY, CDR2 SMNVEV (reference sequence). CDR3 coding DNA: TGTGCCAGCAGTCCGTATATGGGGGCAAGTGGCTACACCTTC. Protein product: CASSPYMGASGYTF.

In its sample, this clonotype was seen many times. The rearrangement joins TRBV15 to TRBJ1-1; no definite D call. In germline, CDR1 is LNHNV, CDR2 YYDKDF (reference sequence). V shed 0 bases and J shed 1 base, with 3 bases lying between them. The CDR3 consists of 13 residues. The CDR3 nucleotides are TGTGCCACCAGCAGAGAGCGGAACACTGAAGCTTTCTTT. It encodes CATSRERNTEAFF.

This clonotype has a count of ten or more. This chain links TRBV5-5 with TRBJ1-1; D gene ambiguous. The V end was cut by 0 bases, the J end by 1 base, with 10 bases between. Germline CDR1 is SGHKS and CDR2 is YYEKEE (reference sequence). This CDR3 is built from 15 residues. The CDR3, as DNA: TGTGCCAGCAGCTTGGTTTGGGGTCAGAACACTGAAGCTTTCTTT. It codes for CASSLVWGQNTEAFF.

This clonotype has a count of ten or more. The V gene is TRBV6-1, the J gene TRBJ1-5; D is ambiguous. In germline, CDR1 is MNHNS, CDR2 SASEGT. This CDR3 is 14 amino acids long. Trimming removed 2 bases from V and 4 bases from J, with 9 bases in between. CDR3 sequence reads: CASSENWGNQPQHF. The CDR3 DNA is TGTGCCAGCAGTGAAAACTGGGGAAATCAGCCCCAGCATTTT.

The table lists this clonotype with many counts. The chain recombines TRBV29-1 with TRBJ2-3; possibly TRBD2 for D (6 bases). The CDR3 has 14 amino acids. The germline V gene has CDR1 SQVTM and CDR2 ANQGSEA. Trimming pared 4 bases from V and 2 bases from J, leaving 13 bases between. This CDR3 is CSVVVWEATDTQYF. The CDR3, as DNA: TGCAGCGTTGTTGTGTGGGAGGCCACAGATACGCAGTATTTT.

This clonotype was observed many times. The chain is built from TRBV6-6 and TRBJ2-4; no firm D call. The CDR3 runs to 16 residues. Deletions cut 0 bases from V and 8 bases from J, with 17 bases between. CDR1 and CDR2 from the germline V gene are MNHNY and SVGAGI (reference sequence). The CDR3 DNA is TGTGCCAGCAGTTACTCGACTGGGGAAACCTCGGACATTCAGTACTTC. Translated: CASSYSTGETSDIQYF.

The genes are TRBV5-6 and TRBJ1-1, with 10 bases matching TRBD1. From germline, CDR1 is SGHDT and CDR2 YYEEEE. J lost 6 bases, V lost 2 bases, and 13 bases had no gene match. This CDR3 spans 17 amino acids. This CDR3 reads CASSFDRDRGRFSEAFF. CDR3 nucleotides: TGTGCCAGCAGCTTCGACCGGGACAGGGGACGTTTTTCTGAAGCTTTCTTT.

The table lists this clonotype with many counts. The chain combines TRBV12-3 or TRBV12-4 with TRBJ1-3; D might be TRBD1 (6 bases). Deletions cut 5 bases from V and 3 bases from J, with 14 bases between. The CDR3 sequence is 15 residues long. CDR3 bases: TGTGCCAGCAGTACCGGACAGCTCAGTGGAAACACCATATATTTT. This sequence encodes CASSTGQLSGNTIYF.

This clonotype appeared many times. The J gene is TRBJ2-7, the V gene TRBV24-1, with D hard to call. Germline V gene data show CDR1 as KGHDR and CDR2 as SFDVKD. The CDR3 is 13 amino acids. V lost 2 bases, J lost 1 base, and 5 bases lay in between. This CDR3 is CATSDWRSYEQYF. CDR3 coding DNA: TGTGCCACCAGTGATTGGCGTTCCTACGAGCAGTACTTC.

Many counts were recorded for this clonotype. The V and J genes are TRBV7-8 and TRBJ2-3; D is possibly TRBD1 (6 bases). Germline values: CDR1 SGHVS, CDR2 FQNEAQ. The CDR3 sequence is 14 residues long. The ends were cut back, 3 bases at V and 2 bases at J, with 9 bases in the middle. In DNA, the CDR3 is TGTGCCAGCAGCTTCGGGACAACCACAGATACGCAGTATTTT. The encoded protein is CASSFGTTTDTQYF.

Many counts were recorded for this clonotype. This chain connects TRBV12-3 or TRBV12-4 to TRBJ1-3; 9 nucleotides match TRBD1. With 7 bases clipped from V and 2 bases from J, the junction kept 3 bases outside the gene matches. The CDR3 sequence is 14 residues long. This CDR3 is CASKGTGTGNTIYF. CDR3 sequence (DNA): TGTGCCAGCAAAGGGACAGGGACTGGAAACACCATATATTTT.

This clonotype has at least ten counts. The chain uses TRBV10-2 and TRBJ1-1, with TRBD1 matching 10 bases. The trim removed 2 bases at V and 0 bases at J, leaving 15 bases unmatched. CDR1 and CDR2 (germline): WSHSY, SAAADI. This CDR3 comprises 20 residues. The chain's CDR3 is CASSEARGGTGDRLNTEAFF. CDR3 bases: TGCGCCAGCAGTGAGGCGAGGGGTGGGACAGGGGATAGATTGAACACTGAAGCTTTCTTT.

This clonotype was picked up many times. J is TRBJ1-3 and V is TRBV30, with D hard to call. The CDR3 loop spans 14 amino acids. The germline V gene has CDR1 GTSNPN and CDR2 SVGIG (reference sequence). Trimming took 3 bases from V and 3 from J, leaving 12 bases between them. The CDR3 coding sequence is TGTGCCTGGAGCGCGGGCACCGATGGAAACACCATATATTTT. It encodes CAWSAGTDGNTIYF.

This clonotype was recorded a few times. The chain carries TRBV5-6 and TRBJ2-1; D may be TRBD2 (5 bases). Between the trimmed V and J ends, which lost 0 bases and 6 bases, there was a span of 13 bases. CDR1 and CDR2 (germline): SGHDT, YYEEEE. This CDR3 contains 15 residues. CDR3 coding DNA: TGTGCCAGCAGCTTGGGGATGGGAGTGCTCAATGAGCAGTTCTTC. This encodes CASSLGMGVLNEQFF.

The gene calls are TRBV6-4 and TRBJ2-5; D possibly corresponds to TRBD1 (5 bases). Trimming left V 0 bases short and J 7 bases short, with 9 bases between. Germline V lookup: CDR1 MRHNA, CDR2 SNTAGT. This CDR3 is built from 13 residues. The CDR3 reads CASSDSITGTQYF. DNA for the CDR3: TGTGCCAGCAGTGACTCCATAACAGGGACCCAGTACTTC.

This clonotype has ten or more counts. The J gene is TRBJ2-7, the V gene TRBV3-1, with 9 nucleotides matching TRBD1. Germline CDR1 is LGHDT and CDR2 is YNNKEL (reference sequence). This CDR3 is 13 amino acids long. The V and J ends lost 5 bases and 5 bases, in that order; junction bases with no gene match: 4. The CDR3 loop reads CASSKGQGNEQYF. The CDR3, as DNA: TGTGCCAGCAGCAAGGGACAGGGCAACGAGCAGTACTTC.

This clonotype occurred many times. The V gene is TRBV3-1, the J gene TRBJ2-2, with TRBD2 as a possible D gene (5 bases). V was pared by 3 bases and J by 5 bases, with 16 bases between. Germline lookup yields CDR1 LGHDT and CDR2 YNNKEL (reference sequence). The CDR3 is 16 amino acids. This CDR3 reads CASSQVPGSGTGELFF. In nucleotides, the CDR3 is TGTGCCAGCAGCCAGGTTCCGGGGAGCGGAACCGGGGAGCTGTTTTTT.